What follows are 16 T cell receptor beta chains derived from one specimen sequenced in a study of CD8 T cells in Susac syndrome. Random hexamers were used to reverse transcribe an amount of 0.5 to 1 ug RNA. A single record per CDR3 protein comes from TCRdb applying MiXCR to the immunoSEQ multiplex PCR reads. The sample contains about 190,000 distinct CDR3 sequences, just under 95% of which appear only once. The sample was CD8+ T cells from PBMCs. These receptors originate from a human donor with Susac syndrome.

This clonotype has a single count. The rearrangement uses TRBV2 and TRBJ2-4, with D possibly matching TRBD2 (6 bases). The CDR3 runs 14 residues. Germline loops: CDR1 SNHLY, CDR2 FYNNEI. V was shortened by 5 bases and J by 0 bases, with 8 bases between the two germline ends. The DNA of the CDR3 is TGTGCCAGCAGTTTAGCGGAAGCCAAAAACATTCAGTACTTC. Translating gives CASSLAEAKNIQYF.

J is TRBJ1-2 and V is TRBV13; 8 bases align to TRBD1. V lost 5 bases to trimming and J lost 4 bases; unmatched junction nucleotides: 6. Germline V CDR1 and CDR2: PRHDT, FYEKMQ (reference sequence). The CDR3 totals 14 residues. CDR3 nucleotide sequence: TGTGCCAGCAGCATCGGACAGGGTGTCTATGGCTACACCTTC. Residues: CASSIGQGVYGYTF. The full variable domain, completed using reference TRBV13 and TRBJ1-2, is AAGVIQSPRHLIKEKRETATLKCYPIPRHDTVYWYQQGPGQDPQFLISFYEKMQSDKGSIPDRFSAQQFSDYHSELNMSSLELGDSALYFCASSIGQGVYGYTFGSGTRLTVV.

The chain combines TRBV20-1 with TRBJ1-2; the match to TRBD1 covers 10 bases. The length of the CDR3 is 12 residues. The germline CDR1 and CDR2 sequences are DFQATT and SNEGSKA (reference sequence). The CDR3 spells CTPGQGDYGYTF. The DNA for the CDR3 is TGCACCCCTGGACAGGGGGACTATGGCTACACCTTC.

J is TRBJ2-3 and V is TRBV15, with a weak D call TRBD1 (6 bases). CDR3 length equals 15 residues. V dropped 0 bases and J dropped 6 bases, with 13 bases sitting between them. Per the germline V gene, CDR1 is LNHNV and CDR2 is YYDKDF (reference sequence). This CDR3 reads CATSREGAWADTQYF. CDR3 DNA: TGTGCCACCAGCAGAGAGGGGGCGTGGGCGGATACGCAGTATTTT.

The rearrangement links TRBV7-6 to TRBJ1-4; 8 bases fit TRBD1. From germline, CDR1 is SGHVS and CDR2 FNYEAQ. The CDR3 is made up of 16 amino acids. V dropped 5 bases and J dropped 4; count of bases not matched to a gene: 9. In DNA, the CDR3 is TGTGCCAGCAGCACTTGGACAGGGAATGATAATGAAAAACTGTTTTTT. It translates to CASSTWTGNDNEKLFF.

The chain is built from TRBV4-1 and TRBJ2-6; tentatively, D is TRBD1 (5 bases). The CDR3 contains 14 residues. The V and J ends lost 7 bases and 2 bases respectively, with 9 bases between them. Germline assignment: CDR1 MGHRA and CDR2 YSYEKL. CDR3 coding DNA: TGCGCCAGCAACTTGGACACTGGGGCCAACGTCCTGACTTTC. This sequence encodes CASNLDTGANVLTF.

J is TRBJ2-1 and V is TRBV23-1; no reliable D call. TRBV23-1 is recorded as an ORF, its role being uncertain. The germline V and J ends were trimmed by 4 bases and 2 bases, with 9 bases remaining between them. The CDR3 has 14 residues. CDR3 nucleotides: TGCGCCAGCAGTCGACCAGCCCCCTACAATGAGCAGTTCTTC. The encoded protein is CASSRPAPYNEQFF.

The rearrangement uses TRBV13 and TRBJ2-1, with 7 bases lining up with TRBD2. This CDR3 region has 15 residues. Germline V gene lookup returns CDR1 PRHDT and CDR2 FYEKMQ (reference sequence). V trimming: 1 base; J trimming: 7 bases; junction bases outside the gene matches: 7. The CDR3 DNA reads as TGTGCCAGCAGCTTAGTGGGGGACTACGAGAATGAGCAGTTCTTC. This gives the protein CASSLVGDYENEQFF.

The DNA of the CDR3 is TGCAGCGATTTCGGCGGGGACCCGGCCTACGAGCAGTACTTC. Translation: CSDFGGDPAYEQYF. The chain carries TRBV29-1 and TRBJ2-7; tentatively, D is TRBD2 (6 bases). V lost 7 bases to trimming and J lost 2 bases, with 18 bases between them. Looked up from germline, CDR1 is SQVTM and CDR2 is ANQGSEA. The CDR3 covers 14 residues.

This rearrangement joins TRBV4-1 to TRBJ1-4; D is unclear. The length of the CDR3 is 15 residues. V lost 0 bases to trimming and J lost 0 bases, with 5 bases between them. Germline V gene sequence: CDR1 MGHRA, CDR2 YSYEKL. This chain's CDR3 is CASSQEFATNEKLFF. DNA for the CDR3: TGCGCCAGCAGCCAAGAGTTTGCAACTAATGAAAAACTGTTTTTT.

The CDR3 bases are TGTGCCACCTACCCCGGGACAGGGGTAACTGAAGCTTTCTTT. Translating it yields CATYPGTGVTEAFF. The rearrangement joins TRBV19 to TRBJ1-1; 10 nucleotides line up with TRBD1. The CDR3 has 14 amino acids. Germline CDR1 and CDR2: LNHDA and SQIVND (reference sequence). Trimming took 10 bases from V and 5 from J; bases not matched to a gene: 10.

The J gene is TRBJ2-5, the V gene TRBV5-1; no firm D call. V lost 5 bases and J lost 5, with 16 bases in between. The CDR3 contains 14 residues. Germline V lookup: CDR1 SGHRS, CDR2 YFSETQ. CDR3 coding DNA: TGCGCCAGCAGATCCCCACCAGAGGAGGAGACCCAGTACTTC. Its protein is CASRSPPEEETQYF.

The table lists this clonotype with a count of one. V usage is TRBV18 and J usage is TRBJ1-1, with no clear D. Between the trimmed V and J ends, which lost 2 bases and 4 bases, there was a span of 8 bases. This CDR3 region has 13 residues. Germline lookup yields CDR1 KGHSH and CDR2 LQKENI. In nucleotides, the CDR3 is TGTGCCAGCTCACCAAATCCTAGCACTGAAGCTTTCTTT. Its translation: CASSPNPSTEAFF. Full variable domain (remainder filled in from reference TRBV18 and TRBJ1-1): NAGVMQNPRHLVRRRGQEARLRCSPMKGHSHVYWYRQLPEEGLKFMVYLQKENIIDESGMPKERFSAEFPKEGPSILRIQQVVRGDSAAYFCASSPNPSTEAFFGQGTRLTVV.

V and J are TRBV29-1 and TRBJ2-1; 7 bases match TRBD2. Per the germline V gene, CDR1 is SQVTM and CDR2 is ANQGSEA. The CDR3 runs to 15 residues. The V segment lost 7 bases and the J segment 7 bases; nucleotides outside the gene matches: 16. The DNA of the CDR3 is TGCAGCGGAAGGGATGGGGCGGGAGCGTTGAATGAGCAGTTCTTC. It yields the protein CSGRDGAGALNEQFF.

This rearrangement joins TRBV30 to TRBJ1-1; maybe TRBD1 (6 bases). This CDR3 region has 14 residues. CDR1 and CDR2 from the germline V gene are GTSNPN and SVGIG (reference sequence). The V end lost 0 bases, the J end lost 0 bases, and 8 bases lay between the germline ends. CDR3 nucleotide sequence: TGTGCCTGGAGTGTGGGACAACTGAACACTGAAGCTTTCTTT. It translates to CAWSVGQLNTEAFF.

The gene calls are TRBV18 and TRBJ2-7; D is ambiguous. CDR3 length equals 15 residues. Germline loops: CDR1 KGHSH, CDR2 LQKENI. V was cut by 3 bases and J by 1 base, with 13 bases left in between. CDR3 region: CASSPMQDGSYEQYF. For the CDR3, the DNA is TGTGCCAGCTCACCCATGCAGGACGGATCCTACGAGCAGTACTTC.